This T cell receptor beta chain comes out of a study of CD8 T cells in ankylosing spondylitis. This clonotype was detected ten times or more. What it binds is not known. TCRdb processed the 5' RACE reads anew with MiXCR; each CDR3 protein has one entry. The top ten hold approximately 0.46% of the sample, which has about 800,000 distinct CDR3 sequences, about 12% seen once. Study findings and constraints: Roughly 8 highly homologous variants formed a TCR beta motif that appeared characteristic of ankylosing spondylitis blood.

V lost 7 bases, J lost 0 bases, and 13 bases lay in between. Germline V CDR1 and CDR2: ENHRY, SYGVKD. The CDR3 sequence is 14 residues long. The V gene is TRBV10-3, the J gene TRBJ2-7; D is tentatively TRBD1 or TRBD2 (5 bases each). This sequence was found in a male donor with ankylosing spondylitis. The sample was blood, either unsorted or a sorted T cell fraction (not recorded which). CDR3 residues: CAINPGTNSYEQYF. CDR3 DNA: TGTGCCATCAACCCCGGGACGAACTCCTACGAGCAGTACTTC.